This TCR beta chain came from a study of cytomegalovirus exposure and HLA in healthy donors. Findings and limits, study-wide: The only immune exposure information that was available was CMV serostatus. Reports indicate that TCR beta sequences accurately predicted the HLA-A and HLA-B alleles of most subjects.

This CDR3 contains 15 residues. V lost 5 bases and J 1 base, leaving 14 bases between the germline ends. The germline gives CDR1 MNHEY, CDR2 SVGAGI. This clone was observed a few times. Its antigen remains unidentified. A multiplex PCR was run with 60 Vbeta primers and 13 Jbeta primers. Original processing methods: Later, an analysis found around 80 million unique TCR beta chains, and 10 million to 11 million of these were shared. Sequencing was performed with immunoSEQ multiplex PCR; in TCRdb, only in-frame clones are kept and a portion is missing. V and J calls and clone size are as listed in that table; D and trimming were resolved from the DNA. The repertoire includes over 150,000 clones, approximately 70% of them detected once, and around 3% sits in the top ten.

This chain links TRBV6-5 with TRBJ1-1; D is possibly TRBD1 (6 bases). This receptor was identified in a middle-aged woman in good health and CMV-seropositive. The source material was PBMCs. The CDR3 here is CASSLNRDGNTEAFF. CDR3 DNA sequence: TGTGCCAGCAGTCTTAACAGGGATGGGAACACTGAAGCTTTCTTT.